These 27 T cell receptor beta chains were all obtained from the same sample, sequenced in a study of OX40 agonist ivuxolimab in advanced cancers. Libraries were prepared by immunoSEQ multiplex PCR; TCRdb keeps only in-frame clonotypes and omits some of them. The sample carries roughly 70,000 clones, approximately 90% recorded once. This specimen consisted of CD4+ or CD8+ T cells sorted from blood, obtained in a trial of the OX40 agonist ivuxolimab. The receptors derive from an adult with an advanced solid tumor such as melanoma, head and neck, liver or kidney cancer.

The CDR3 loop reads CASSPTGTGLYGYTF. CDR3 sequence (DNA): TGTGCCAGCAGCCCGACAGGGACAGGGCTCTATGGCTACACCTTC. The chain combines TRBV5-4 with TRBJ1-2, with TRBD1 identical over 9 bases. The CDR3 sequence is 15 residues long. Germline CDR1 and CDR2: SGHNT and YYREEE (reference sequence). Germline trimming cut 4 bases from V and 4 bases from J; bases unmatched to any gene: 8.

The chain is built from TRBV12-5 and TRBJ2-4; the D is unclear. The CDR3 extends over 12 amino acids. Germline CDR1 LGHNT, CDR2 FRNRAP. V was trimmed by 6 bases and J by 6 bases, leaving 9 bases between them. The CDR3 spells CASGRGINIQYF. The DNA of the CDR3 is TGTGCTAGTGGCAGAGGCATAAACATTCAGTACTTC.

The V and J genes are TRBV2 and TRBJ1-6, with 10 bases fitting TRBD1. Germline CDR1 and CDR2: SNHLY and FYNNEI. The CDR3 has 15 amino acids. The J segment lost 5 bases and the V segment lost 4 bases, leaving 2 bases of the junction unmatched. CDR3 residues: CASSGQGADNSPLHF. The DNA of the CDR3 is TGTGCCAGCAGTGGACAGGGGGCGGATAATTCACCCCTCCACTTT.

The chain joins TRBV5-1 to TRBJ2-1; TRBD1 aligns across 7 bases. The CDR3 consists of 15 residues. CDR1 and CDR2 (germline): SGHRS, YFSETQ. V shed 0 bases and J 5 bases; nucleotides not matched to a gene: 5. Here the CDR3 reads CASSLVVGQNNEQFF. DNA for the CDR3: TGCGCCAGCAGCTTGGTTGTGGGACAGAACAATGAGCAGTTCTTC.

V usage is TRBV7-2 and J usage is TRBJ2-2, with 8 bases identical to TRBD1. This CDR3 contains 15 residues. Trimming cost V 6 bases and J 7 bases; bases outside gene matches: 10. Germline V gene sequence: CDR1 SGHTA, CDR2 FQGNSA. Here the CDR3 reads CASSSVQGANGELFF. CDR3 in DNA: TGTGCCAGCAGTTCAGTCCAGGGGGCGAACGGGGAGCTGTTTTTT.

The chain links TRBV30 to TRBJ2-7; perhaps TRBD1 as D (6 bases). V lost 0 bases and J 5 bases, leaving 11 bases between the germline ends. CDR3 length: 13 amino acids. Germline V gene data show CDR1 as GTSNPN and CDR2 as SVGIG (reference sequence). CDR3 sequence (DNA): TGTGCCTGGAGTGTACACAGGGCCCACGAGCAGTACTTC. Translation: CAWSVHRAHEQYF.

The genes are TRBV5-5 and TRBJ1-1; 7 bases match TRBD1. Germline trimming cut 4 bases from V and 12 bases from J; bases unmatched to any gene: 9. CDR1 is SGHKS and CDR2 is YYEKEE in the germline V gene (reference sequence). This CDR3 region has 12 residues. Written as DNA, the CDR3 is TGTGCCAGCAGCACAGAGCCAGGGGGGTCTTTCTTT. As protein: CASSTEPGGSFF.

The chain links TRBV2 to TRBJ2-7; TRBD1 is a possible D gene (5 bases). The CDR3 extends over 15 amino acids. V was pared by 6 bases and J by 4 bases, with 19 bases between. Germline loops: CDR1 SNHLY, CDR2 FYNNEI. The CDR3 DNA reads TGTGCCAGCAGCTCTTTGGGCAGGGAATCATACGAGCAGTACTTC. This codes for CASSSLGRESYEQYF.

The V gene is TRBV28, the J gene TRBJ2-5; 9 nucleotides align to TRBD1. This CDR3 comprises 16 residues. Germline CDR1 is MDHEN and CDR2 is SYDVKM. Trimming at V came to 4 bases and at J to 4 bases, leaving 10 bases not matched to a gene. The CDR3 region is CASSSTRTGDRETQYF. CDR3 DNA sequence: TGTGCCAGCAGTTCCACGAGGACAGGGGATAGAGAGACCCAGTACTTC.

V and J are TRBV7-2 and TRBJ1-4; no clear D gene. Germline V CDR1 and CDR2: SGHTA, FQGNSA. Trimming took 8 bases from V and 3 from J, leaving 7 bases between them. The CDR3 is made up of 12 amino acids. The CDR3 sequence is CASGQPNEKLFF. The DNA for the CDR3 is TGTGCCAGCGGGCAGCCTAATGAAAAACTGTTTTTT.

CDR3 coding DNA: TGTGCCAGCTCACCACCGGTGCGGGGAGGAGAGACCCAGTACTTC. Translated, it gives CASSPPVRGGETQYF. The chain links TRBV18 to TRBJ2-5; a weak D match, TRBD2 (6 bases). V lost 0 bases and J lost 4, with 12 bases in between. The CDR3 runs 15 residues. Germline lookup yields CDR1 KGHSH and CDR2 LQKENI.

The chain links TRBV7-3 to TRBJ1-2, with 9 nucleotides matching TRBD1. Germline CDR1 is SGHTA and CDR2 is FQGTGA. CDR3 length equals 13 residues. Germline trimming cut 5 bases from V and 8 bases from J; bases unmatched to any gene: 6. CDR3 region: CASSPGQGEGYTF. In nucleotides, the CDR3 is TGTGCCAGCAGCCCGGGACAGGGAGAAGGCTACACCTTC.

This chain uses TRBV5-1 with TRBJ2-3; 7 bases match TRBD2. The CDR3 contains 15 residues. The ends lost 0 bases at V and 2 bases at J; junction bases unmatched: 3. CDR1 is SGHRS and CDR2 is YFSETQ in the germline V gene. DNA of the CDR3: TGCGCCAGCAGCTTGGCTAGCGGTTCCACAGATACGCAGTATTTT. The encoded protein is CASSLASGSTDTQYF.

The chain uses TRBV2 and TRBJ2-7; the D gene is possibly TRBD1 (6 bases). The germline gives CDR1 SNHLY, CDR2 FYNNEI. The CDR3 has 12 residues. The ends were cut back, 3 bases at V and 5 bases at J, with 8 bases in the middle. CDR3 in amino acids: CASSDRGNEQYF. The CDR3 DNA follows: TGTGCCAGCAGTGACAGGGGTAACGAGCAGTACTTC.

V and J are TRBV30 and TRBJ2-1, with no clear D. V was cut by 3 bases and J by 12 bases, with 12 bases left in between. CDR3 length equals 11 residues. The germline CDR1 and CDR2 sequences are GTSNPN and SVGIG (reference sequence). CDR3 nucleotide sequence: TGTGCCTGGAGCCATGAGCCGTCGCAGTTCTTC. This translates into CAWSHEPSQFF.

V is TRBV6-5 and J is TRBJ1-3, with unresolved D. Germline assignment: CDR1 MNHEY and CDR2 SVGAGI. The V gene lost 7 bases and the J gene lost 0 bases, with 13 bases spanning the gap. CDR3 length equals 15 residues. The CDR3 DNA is TGTGCCAGCACCTCCGGACTGGACTCTGGAAACACCATATATTTT. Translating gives CASTSGLDSGNTIYF.

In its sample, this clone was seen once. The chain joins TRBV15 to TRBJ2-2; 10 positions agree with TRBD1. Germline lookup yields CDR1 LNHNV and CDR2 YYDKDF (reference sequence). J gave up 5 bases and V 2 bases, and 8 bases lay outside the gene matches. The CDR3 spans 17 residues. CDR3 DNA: TGTGCCACCAGCAGATTCGGGACAGGGGTAGGGACCGGGGAGCTGTTTTTT. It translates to CATSRFGTGVGTGELFF.

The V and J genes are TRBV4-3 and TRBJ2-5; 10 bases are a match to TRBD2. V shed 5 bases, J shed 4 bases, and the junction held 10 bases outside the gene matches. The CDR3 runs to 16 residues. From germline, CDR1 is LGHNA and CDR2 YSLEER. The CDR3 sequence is CASSEMFQREGETQYF. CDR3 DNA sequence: TGCGCCAGCAGCGAGATGTTTCAGCGGGAGGGAGAGACCCAGTACTTC.

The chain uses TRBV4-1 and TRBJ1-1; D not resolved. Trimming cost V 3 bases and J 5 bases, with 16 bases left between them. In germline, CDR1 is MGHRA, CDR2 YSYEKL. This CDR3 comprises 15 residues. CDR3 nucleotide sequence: TGCGCCAGCAGCCACCTCGGACGGGATGGTACTGAAGCTTTCTTT. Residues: CASSHLGRDGTEAFF.

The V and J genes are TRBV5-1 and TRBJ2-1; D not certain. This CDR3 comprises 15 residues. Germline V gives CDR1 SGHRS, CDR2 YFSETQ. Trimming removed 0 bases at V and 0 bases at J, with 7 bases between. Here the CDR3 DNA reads TGCGCCAGCAGCTTGGCGGGTAGCTCCTACAATGAGCAGTTCTTC. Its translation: CASSLAGSSYNEQFF.

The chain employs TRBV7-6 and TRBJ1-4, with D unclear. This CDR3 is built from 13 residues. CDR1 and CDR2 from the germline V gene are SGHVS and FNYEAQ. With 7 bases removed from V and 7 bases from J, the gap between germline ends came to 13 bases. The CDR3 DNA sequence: TGTGCCAGCATCCCCGTCGGTGGTGAAAAACTGTTTTTT. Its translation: CASIPVGGEKLFF.

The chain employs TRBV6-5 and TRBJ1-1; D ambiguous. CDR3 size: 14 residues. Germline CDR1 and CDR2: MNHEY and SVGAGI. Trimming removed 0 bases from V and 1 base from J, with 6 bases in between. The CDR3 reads CASSYSGSNTEAFF. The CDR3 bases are TGTGCCAGCAGTTACTCGGGGTCGAACACTGAAGCTTTCTTT.

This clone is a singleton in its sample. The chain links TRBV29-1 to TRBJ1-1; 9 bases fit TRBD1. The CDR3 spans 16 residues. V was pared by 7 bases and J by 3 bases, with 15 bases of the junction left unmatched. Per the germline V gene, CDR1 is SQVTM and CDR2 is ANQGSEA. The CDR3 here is CSAGSDRGRAYTEAFF. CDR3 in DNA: TGCAGCGCCGGCTCGGACAGGGGAAGGGCCTACACTGAAGCTTTCTTT.

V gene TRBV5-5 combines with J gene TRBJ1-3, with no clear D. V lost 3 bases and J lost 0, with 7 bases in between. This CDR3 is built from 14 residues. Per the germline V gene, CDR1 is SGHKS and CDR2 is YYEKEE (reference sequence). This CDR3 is CASSSLDSGNTIYF. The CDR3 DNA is TGTGCCAGCAGCTCATTAGACTCTGGAAACACCATATATTTT.

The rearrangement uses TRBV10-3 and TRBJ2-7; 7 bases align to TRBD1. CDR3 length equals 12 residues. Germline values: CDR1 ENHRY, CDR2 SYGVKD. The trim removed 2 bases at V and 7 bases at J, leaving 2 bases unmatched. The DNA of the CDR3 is TGTGCCATCAGTGAGGCAGGGGGAGAGCAGTACTTC. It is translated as CAISEAGGEQYF.

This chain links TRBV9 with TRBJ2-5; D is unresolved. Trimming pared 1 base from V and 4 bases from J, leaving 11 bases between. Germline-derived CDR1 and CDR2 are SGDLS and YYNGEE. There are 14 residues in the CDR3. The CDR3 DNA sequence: TGTGCCAGCAGCGTACGGTCGTACCCAGAGACCCAGTACTTC. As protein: CASSVRSYPETQYF.

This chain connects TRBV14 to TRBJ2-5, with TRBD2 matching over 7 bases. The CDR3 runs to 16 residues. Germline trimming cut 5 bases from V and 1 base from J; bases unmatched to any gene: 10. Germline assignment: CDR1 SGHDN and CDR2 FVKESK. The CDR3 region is CASSFRLADLQETQYF. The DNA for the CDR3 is TGTGCCAGCAGCTTTCGACTAGCAGACCTCCAAGAGACCCAGTACTTC.